The rows below give T cell receptor beta chains drawn from one sample of a study of T cells in Graves' hyperthyroidism and ophthalmopathy. One entry per CDR3 protein results from TCRdb running MiXCR on the multiplex PCR reads. The sample has fewer than 550,000 distinct CDR3 sequences, more than 15% seen once. Sequencing used blood. Receptors were obtained from a woman aged 18-35 years with Graves' hyperthyroidism. Both conserved end residues are part of each CDR3. A D gene is named only where the DNA matches it firmly. Clone sizes are given selectively: once, few, many, or a class where the clone is expanded.

J gene,D gene,clone size,V gene,CDR3 protein,CDR3 DNA
TRBJ2-2,-,few,TRBV12-3/TRBV12-4,CASSWGTGGAGSTGELFF,TGTGCCAGCAGTTGGGGTACGGGCGGGGCAGGGAGCACCGGGGAGCTGTTTTTT
TRBJ1-3,TRBD1,-,TRBV6-1,CASSSPGTGIYF,TGTGCCAGCAGTTCTCCCGGGACAGGCATATATTTT
TRBJ2-5,TRBD2,few,TRBV4-2,CASSQGDSGISETQYF,TGTGCCAGCAGCCAGGGGGATAGCGGGATCTCAGAGACCCAGTACTTC
TRBJ1-6,-,few,TRBV12-3/TRBV12-4,CASSRQTSYNSPLHF,TGTGCCAGCAGTCGACAGACAAGCTATAATTCACCCCTCCACTTT
TRBJ2-1,-,few,TRBV14,CASSRDQIVSNEQFF,TGTGCCAGCAGCCGTGACCAAATAGTTTCCAATGAGCAGTTCTTC
TRBJ2-1,TRBD2,many,TRBV5-1,CASSLGGTTPTNEQFF,TGCGCCAGCAGCTTGGGGGGGACTACACCTACGAATGAGCAGTTCTTC
TRBJ2-3,TRBD1,few,TRBV5-1,CASSLLATGDGTDTQYF,TGCGCCAGCAGCTTGTTAGCGACAGGGGACGGCACAGATACGCAGTATTTT
TRBJ1-2,-,many,TRBV11-2,CASSLVNRVGGYTF,TGTGCCAGCAGCTTAGTTAACAGGGTCGGCGGCTACACCTTC
TRBJ1-6,-,few,TRBV7-9,CASSPSWDNSPLHF,TGTGCCAGCAGCCCAAGTTGGGACAATTCACCCCTCCACTTT
TRBJ1-1,-,many,TRBV5-1,CASSLWTETKEFPEAFF,TGCGCCAGCAGCTTGTGGACAGAGACGAAGGAGTTCCCTGAAGCTTTCTTT
TRBJ1-1,-,few,TRBV5-1,CASSLARNMNTEAFF,TGCGCCAGCAGCTTGGCACGGAACATGAACACTGAAGCTTTCTTT
TRBJ2-3,-,once,TRBV7-2,CASSFALDNTEYF,TGTGCCAGCAGCTTTGCGCTTGATAACACGGAGTATTTT
TRBJ1-5,-,many,TRBV28,CASSLGTFNNQPQHF,TGTGCCAGCAGTTTAGGGACATTTAACAATCAGCCCCAGCATTTT
TRBJ2-7,TRBD1,few,TRBV6-4,CASRLPTGATYEQYF,TGTGCCAGCAGACTACCGACAGGGGCGACCTACGAGCAGTACTTC
TRBJ2-2,TRBD2,many,TRBV2,CASTLRRGGGGNTGELFF,TGTGCCAGCACCTTACGGCGAGGCGGGGGGGGTAACACCGGGGAGCTGTTTTTT
TRBJ1-2,-,many,TRBV10-3,CAISATGSGGYTF,TGTGCCATCAGTGCTACAGGGTCGGGCGGCTACACCTTC
TRBJ1-2,-,-,TRBV4-2,CASSQSPAQANYGYTF,TGTGCCAGCAGCCAATCCCCGGCCCAGGCCAACTATGGCTACACCTTC
TRBJ1-1,-,many,TRBV3-1,CASSLRFSNTEAFF,TGTGCCAGCAGCCTCAGGTTTTCTAACACTGAAGCTTTCTTT
TRBJ1-5,-,few,TRBV5-1,CASSSGTLDSNQPQHF,TGCGCCAGCAGCTCCGGAACCTTGGATAGCAATCAGCCCCAGCATTTT
TRBJ2-7,TRBD2,few,TRBV10-3,CAIRTLAGDGYEQYF,TGTGCCATCAGAACACTAGCGGGAGATGGCTACGAGCAGTACTTC
TRBJ2-4,-,-,TRBV28,CASSPLWRGVAKNIQYF,TGTGCCAGCAGTCCCCTCTGGCGTGGTGTAGCCAAAAACATTCAGTACTTC
TRBJ2-1,TRBD2,few,TRBV19,CASSPGGLSYNEQFF,TGTGCCAGTAGCCCGGGGGGACTCTCCTACAATGAGCAGTTCTTC
TRBJ2-1,-,many,TRBV28,CASSFLANEQFF,TGTGCCAGCAGTTTTCTAGCGAATGAGCAGTTCTTC
TRBJ2-7,-,-,TRBV28,CASARSGWEQYF,TGTGCCAGCGCAAGGTCAGGGTGGGAGCAGTACTTC
TRBJ2-3,-,many,TRBV19,CASKSRSTDTQYF,TGTGCCAGTAAGAGCAGGAGCACAGATACGCAGTATTTT
TRBJ2-3,-,many,TRBV5-1,CASSLDSSSTDTQYF,TGCGCCAGCAGCTTGGACTCTTCTAGCACAGATACGCAGTATTTT
TRBJ2-1,-,few,TRBV9,CASSVDRGYDEQFF,TGTGCCAGCAGCGTAGATAGGGGGTATGATGAGCAGTTCTTC
TRBJ2-7,TRBD2,many,TRBV6-1,CASRSGSFNEQYF,TGCGCCAGCAGGAGCGGGAGTTTCAACGAGCAGTACTTC
TRBJ2-3,TRBD2,few,TRBV20-1,CSAVGLAGGIYTDTQYF,TGCAGTGCTGTGGGACTAGCGGGAGGGATTTACACAGATACGCAGTATTTT
TRBJ2-7,-,few,TRBV4-1,CASSHRFEGLLPYEQYF,TGCGCCAGCAGCCATCGTTTCGAGGGTTTATTGCCCTACGAGCAGTACTTC
TRBJ2-5,TRBD1,many,TRBV9,CASSVGDRGQETQYF,TGTGCCAGCAGCGTAGGGGACAGGGGACAAGAGACCCAGTACTTC
TRBJ2-7,-,many,TRBV29-1,CSVVDGSSYEQYF,TGCAGCGTAGTGGACGGGAGCTCCTACGAGCAGTACTTC
TRBJ2-1,-,-,TRBV19,CASSIEVGTRGYNEQFF,TGTGCCAGTAGTATAGAAGTCGGAACGAGGGGCTACAATGAGCAGTTCTTC
TRBJ2-3,-,many,TRBV28,CASLKSADTQYF,TGTGCCAGCCTCAAGTCCGCAGATACGCAGTATTTT
TRBJ2-5,TRBD1,many,TRBV10-2,CASSQTGGDQTQYF,TGCGCCAGCAGTCAGACAGGGGGCGATCAGACCCAGTACTTC
TRBJ1-2,-,many,TRBV13,CASSLYGADGYTF,TGTGCCAGCAGCTTATACGGGGCGGATGGCTACACCTTC
TRBJ1-1,TRBD1,many,TRBV19,CASSARRGRLNTEAFF,TGTGCCAGTAGTGCTAGAAGGGGGCGCCTGAACACTGAAGCTTTCTTT
TRBJ2-1,TRBD2,-,TRBV7-3,CASSTPGTSGRNEQFF,TGTGCCAGCAGCACCCCCGGGACTAGCGGGAGAAATGAGCAGTTCTTC
TRBJ2-1,-,-,TRBV7-2,CASSFSFSGIEQFF,TGTGCCAGCAGCTTCTCGTTCTCGGGAATTGAGCAGTTCTTC
TRBJ2-1,-,-,TRBV6-2/TRBV6-3,CASSYSRTRRGRDNEKFF,TGTGCCAGCAGTTACTCCCGGACTAGACGGGGTAGGGACAATGAGAAGTTCTTC
TRBJ1-4,-,many,TRBV7-9,CASSPMRLNEKLFF,TGTGCCAGCAGCCCCATGAGGCTTAATGAAAAACTGTTTTTT
TRBJ2-5,-,-,TRBV5-1,CASSPLRNTQYF,TGCGCCAGCAGCCCGTTAAGGAATACCCAGTACTTC
TRBJ1-4,-,many,TRBV12-3/TRBV12-4,CAIYNRATNEKLFF,TGTGCCATCTATAACAGGGCAACTAATGAAAAACTGTTTTTT
TRBJ2-6,-,-,TRBV13,CASSEVGAISGANVLTF,TGTGCCAGCAGCGAAGTTGGGGCAATCTCAGGAGCCAACGTCCTGACTTTC
TRBJ1-5,-,few,TRBV2,CASHLGGSNQPQHF,TGTGCCAGCCATTTAGGAGGGAGCAATCAGCCCCAGCATTTT
TRBJ2-3,TRBD1,many,TRBV13,CASSLTGSLADTQYF,TGTGCCAGCAGCTTGACAGGGAGCTTAGCGGATACGCAGTATTTT
TRBJ1-4,-,-,TRBV11-3,CASSFWGTEKLFF,TGTGCCAGCAGCTTTTGGGGGACGGAAAAACTGTTTTTT